Listed here is a single TCR beta chain. Its antigen is not yet known. Since the receptor is from a mouse, mouse gene names and germline sequences apply. The CDR3 end is not reached by the read, which stops 1 residue before it; the germline J gene fills it in. The sample is drawn from a study of tissue T cells after allogeneic stem cell transplantation (dated 2022 in TCRdb). Turning to the overall study: The study profiled TCR beta repertoires across many tissues from research autopsies of patients with and without GVHD, plus mouse models of GVHD. On the human side, the study was prospective and observational, with no blinding or randomization.

The germline V gene (reference sequence) gives CDR1 as KGHPV and CDR2 as FQNQEV. The junction carries 6 bases between V and J, which are trimmed by 4 bases and 0 bases respectively. Spanning cysteine to phenylalanine, the CDR3 consists of 13 amino acids. Of the CDR3's DNA, 36 bases were read; they are in frame from base 1. Broad study findings and their caveats: Few T cell clones were found to be shared across patients, but shared repertoire signatures across patients were revealed in a tissue-specific fashion by motif-based clustering. Which tissue TCRs were alloreactive or antigen-specific was not determined in the study, and some clones might have been persisting host cells. Within patients, how anatomically similar tissues were was a major factor shaping TCR repertoire composition, regardless of disease or transplant status. Sampling depth was acknowledged as a limitation, and the patient cohort was both small and clinically heterogeneous. Blood and spleen T cells captured only a limited portion of the TCR repertoire detected in tissues, in both patients and mice.

Explained via the paper, the time point label denotes: mouse harvest day 14 after allogeneic transplant. Each mouse graft, delivered by tail vein injection, combined 10^6 splenic CD5+ T cells with 10^7 T-cell-depleted bone marrow cells. Mouse GVHD was modeled in a major MHC-mismatch B6 (H2b) into BALB/c (H2d) model, with tissues profiled at day 7 or 14. On day 7 or 14 post-transplant, mouse tissues and retro-orbital blood were harvested with separate sterile tools for each animal, and livers were flushed beforehand. Before genomic DNA was isolated with the DNeasy Blood & Tissue Kit, mouse tissues were minced with razor blades in buffered saline. The library was produced with the immunoSEQ multiplex PCR assay. TCRbeta CDR3 sequencing was performed at survey depth by Adaptive Biotechnologies, and CDR3 sequences, V/J genes, productive frequency and template counts were reported. TCR beta CDR3 regions were amplified from genomic DNA rather than RNA. Per the source publication's procedure: Jensen-Shannon divergence served to quantify pairwise repertoire overlap between tissues, with 0 meaning identical and 1 meaning complete divergence. Tissues were grouped by single-linkage agglomerative hierarchical clustering of pairwise JSD values, and the clustering results were shown as dendrograms. GLIPH2 was run on all patient samples with simulation_depth 1000, kmer_min_depth 3, cdr3_length_cutoff 8, keeping groups with more than two unique CDR3s. A standardized tissue-overlap score was generated by extrapolating Jaccard GLIPH-group overlap across patients to a standard repertoire size of 1000 clones. Linear mixed-effect models, with tissue as a fixed effect and individual as a random effect, were used to test how diversity related to clinical or experimental variables. TCRdb retrieved this table from immuneACCESS and kept in-frame rearrangements only. Not all clones are present; in checked studies, unresolved V genes account for under half, and no reason is known for the remainder. The DNA was the basis for D and trimming; V, J and clone size are from that table. The sample table shows just over 4,000 clones, and more than 45% are seen once. The top ten hold roughly 33% of the sample.

The sequence joins TRBV26 to TRBJ1-1; the D gene cannot be named for sure. Sequencing was done on a sample of lymph node tissue. This sequence originates from a female BALB/c mouse given C57BL/6 T cells with graft-versus-host disease after an allogeneic hematopoietic cell transplant. CDR3 DNA, as far as it was read: TGTGCCAGCAGTCCACAAGCAAACACAGAAGTCTTC. Its translation is CASSPQANTEVF. The full CDR3 sequence reads CASSPQANTEVFF.